The present entry profiles one TCR beta chain with its context. The repertoire was sequenced with immunoSEQ multiplex PCR; TCRdb's copy has only in-frame clones and lacks some. Here the sample spans 110,000 to 150,000 clones, about 84% being singletons. The sample is drawn from a study of blood T cell repertoires in COVID-19. CDR3 size: 17 residues. With V trimmed by 3 bases and J by 4 bases, 13 bases remained unmatched. Germline CDR1 and CDR2: MGHRA and YSYEKL. The sequencing sample was made of peripheral blood. This chain joins TRBV4-1 and TRBJ2-3; 7 bases align to TRBD2. The receptor was derived from a woman over 75 in a cohort sampled during active or convalescent COVID-19. CDR3 in amino acids: CASSHESRTSGADTQYF. In nucleotides, the CDR3 is TGCGCCAGCAGCCACGAATCGAGGACTAGTGGCGCAGATACGCAGTATTTT.